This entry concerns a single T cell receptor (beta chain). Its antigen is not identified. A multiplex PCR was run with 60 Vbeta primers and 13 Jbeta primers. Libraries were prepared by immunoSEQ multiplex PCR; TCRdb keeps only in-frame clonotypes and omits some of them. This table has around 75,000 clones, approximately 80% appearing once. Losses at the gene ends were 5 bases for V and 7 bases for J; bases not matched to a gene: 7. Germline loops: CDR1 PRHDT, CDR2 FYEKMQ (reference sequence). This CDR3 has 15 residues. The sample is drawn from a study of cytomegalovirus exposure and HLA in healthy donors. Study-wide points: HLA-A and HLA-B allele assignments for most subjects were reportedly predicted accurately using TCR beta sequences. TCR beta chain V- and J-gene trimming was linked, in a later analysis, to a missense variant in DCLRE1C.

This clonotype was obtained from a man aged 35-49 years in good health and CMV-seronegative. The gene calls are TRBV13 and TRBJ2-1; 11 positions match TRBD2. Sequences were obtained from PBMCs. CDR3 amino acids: CASSPPSGGKNEQFF. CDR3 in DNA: TGTGCCAGCAGCCCCCCTAGCGGGGGGAAGAATGAGCAGTTCTTC.